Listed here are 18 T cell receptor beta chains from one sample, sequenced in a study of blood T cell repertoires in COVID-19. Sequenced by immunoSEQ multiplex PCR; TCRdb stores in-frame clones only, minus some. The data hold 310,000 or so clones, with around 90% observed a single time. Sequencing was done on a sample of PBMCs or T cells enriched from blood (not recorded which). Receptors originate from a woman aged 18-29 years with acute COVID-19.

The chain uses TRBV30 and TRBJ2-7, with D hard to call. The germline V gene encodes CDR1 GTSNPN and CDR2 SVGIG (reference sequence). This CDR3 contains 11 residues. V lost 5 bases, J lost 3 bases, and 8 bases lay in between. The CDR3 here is CAWGNHYEQYF. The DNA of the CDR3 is TGTGCCTGGGGCAATCACTACGAGCAGTACTTC.

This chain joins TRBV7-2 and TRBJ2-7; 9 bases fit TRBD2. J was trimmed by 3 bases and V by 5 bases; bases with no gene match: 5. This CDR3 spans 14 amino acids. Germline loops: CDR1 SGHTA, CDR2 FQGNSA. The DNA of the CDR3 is TGTGCCAGCAGCCCCGCGGGGGGGAGCTACGAGCAGTACTTC. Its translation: CASSPAGGSYEQYF.

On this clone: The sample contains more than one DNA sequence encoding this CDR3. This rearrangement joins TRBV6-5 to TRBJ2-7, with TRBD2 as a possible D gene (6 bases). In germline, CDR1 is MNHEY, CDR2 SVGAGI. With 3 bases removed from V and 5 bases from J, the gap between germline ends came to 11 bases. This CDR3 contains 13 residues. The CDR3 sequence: CASSYDRGNEQYF. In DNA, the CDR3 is TGTGCCAGCAGTTATGACCGGGGGAACGAGCAGTACTTC.

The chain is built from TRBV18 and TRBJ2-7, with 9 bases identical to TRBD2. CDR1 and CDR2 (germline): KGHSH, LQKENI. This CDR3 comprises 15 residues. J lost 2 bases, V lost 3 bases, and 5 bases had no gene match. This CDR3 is CASSPASGVTYEQYF. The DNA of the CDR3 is TGTGCCAGCTCACCGGCTAGCGGGGTAACCTACGAGCAGTACTTC.

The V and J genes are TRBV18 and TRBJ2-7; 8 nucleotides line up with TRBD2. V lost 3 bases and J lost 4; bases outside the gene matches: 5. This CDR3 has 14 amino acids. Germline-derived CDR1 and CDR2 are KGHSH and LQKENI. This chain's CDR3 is CASSPPGLEYEQYF. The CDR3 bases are TGTGCCAGCTCACCCCCGGGACTAGAGTACGAGCAGTACTTC.

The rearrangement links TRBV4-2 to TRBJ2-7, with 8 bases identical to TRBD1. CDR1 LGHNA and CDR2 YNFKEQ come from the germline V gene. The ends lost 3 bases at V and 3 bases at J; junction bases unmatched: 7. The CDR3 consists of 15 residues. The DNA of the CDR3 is TGTGCCAGCAGCCAGGCCGGGACAGGAGACTACGAGCAGTACTTC. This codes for CASSQAGTGDYEQYF.

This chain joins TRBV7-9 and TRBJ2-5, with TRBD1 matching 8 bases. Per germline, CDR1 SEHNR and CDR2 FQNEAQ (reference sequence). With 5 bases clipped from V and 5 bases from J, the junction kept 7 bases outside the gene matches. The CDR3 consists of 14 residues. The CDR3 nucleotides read TGTGCCAGCAGCCGCGACAGGGGATGGGAGACCCAGTACTTC. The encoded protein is CASSRDRGWETQYF.

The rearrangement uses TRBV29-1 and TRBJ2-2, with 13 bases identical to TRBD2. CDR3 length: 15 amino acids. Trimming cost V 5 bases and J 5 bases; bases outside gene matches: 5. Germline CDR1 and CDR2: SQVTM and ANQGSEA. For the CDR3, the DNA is TGCAGCGTTAGGTGGACTAGCGGGGGAACCGGGGAGCTGTTTTTT. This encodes CSVRWTSGGTGELFF.

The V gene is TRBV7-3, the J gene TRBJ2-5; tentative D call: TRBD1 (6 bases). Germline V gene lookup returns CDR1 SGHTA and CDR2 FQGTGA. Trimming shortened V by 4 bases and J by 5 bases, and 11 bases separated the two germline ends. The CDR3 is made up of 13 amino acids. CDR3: CASSYRVGETQYF. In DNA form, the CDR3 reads TGTGCCAGCAGCTACAGGGTAGGGGAGACCCAGTACTTC. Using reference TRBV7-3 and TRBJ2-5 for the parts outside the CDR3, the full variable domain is GAGVSQTPSNKVTEKGKYVELRCDPISGHTALYWYRQSLGQGPEFLIYFQGTGAADDSGLPNDRFFAVRPEGSVSTLKIQRTERGDSAVYLCASSYRVGETQYFGPGTRLLVL.

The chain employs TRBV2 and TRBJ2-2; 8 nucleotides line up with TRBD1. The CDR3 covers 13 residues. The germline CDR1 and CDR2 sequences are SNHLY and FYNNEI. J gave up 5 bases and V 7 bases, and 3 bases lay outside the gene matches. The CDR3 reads CASKTGETGELFF. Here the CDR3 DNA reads TGTGCCAGCAAGACAGGGGAGACCGGGGAGCTGTTTTTT.

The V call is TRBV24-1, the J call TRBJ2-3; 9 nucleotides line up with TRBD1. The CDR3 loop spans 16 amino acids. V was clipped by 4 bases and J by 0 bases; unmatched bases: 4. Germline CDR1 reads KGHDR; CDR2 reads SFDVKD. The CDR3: CATSDPTGGSTDTQYF. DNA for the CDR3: TGTGCCACCAGTGACCCGACAGGGGGGAGCACAGATACGCAGTATTTT.

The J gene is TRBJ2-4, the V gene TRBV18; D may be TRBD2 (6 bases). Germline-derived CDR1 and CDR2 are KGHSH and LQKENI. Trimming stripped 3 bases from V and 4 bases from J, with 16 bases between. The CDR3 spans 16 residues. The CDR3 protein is CASSPDVDSGKNIQYF. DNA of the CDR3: TGTGCCAGCTCACCCGACGTGGATAGCGGAAAAAACATTCAGTACTTC.

Here the CDR3 DNA reads TGCAGTGCTAGTGGCGGGAGGGTCCTCAATGAGCAGTTCTTC. This codes for CSASGGRVLNEQFF. V gene TRBV20-1 combines with J gene TRBJ2-1; 9 nucleotides align to TRBD2. CDR3 length equals 14 residues. After removal of 3 bases from V and 6 bases from J, the junction contained 6 bases not matched to a gene. CDR1 DFQATT and CDR2 SNEGSKA come from the germline V gene (reference sequence).

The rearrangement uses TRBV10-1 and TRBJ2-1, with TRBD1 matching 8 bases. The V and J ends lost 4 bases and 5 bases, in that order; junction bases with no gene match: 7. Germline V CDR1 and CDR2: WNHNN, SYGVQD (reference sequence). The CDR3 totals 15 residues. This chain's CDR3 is CASSAGTGNNNEQFF. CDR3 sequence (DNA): TGCGCCAGCAGTGCCGGGACAGGTAACAACAATGAGCAGTTCTTC.

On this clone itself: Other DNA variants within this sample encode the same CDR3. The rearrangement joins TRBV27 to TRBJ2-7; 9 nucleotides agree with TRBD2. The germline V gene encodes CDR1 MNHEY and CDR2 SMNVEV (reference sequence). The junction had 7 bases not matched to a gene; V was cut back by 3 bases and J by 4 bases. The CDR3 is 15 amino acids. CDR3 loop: CASSLKLAGLYEQYF. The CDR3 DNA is TGTGCCAGCAGTTTGAAGCTAGCGGGATTATACGAGCAGTACTTC.

The CDR3 reads CASSVGRGRSYNEQFF. CDR3 nucleotide sequence: TGTGCCAGCAGCGTAGGCAGGGGAAGGTCCTACAATGAGCAGTTCTTC. The V call is TRBV9, the J call TRBJ2-1; perhaps TRBD1 as D (6 bases). Trimming took 0 bases from V and 1 from J, leaving 11 bases between them. The CDR3 extends over 16 amino acids. CDR1 SGDLS and CDR2 YYNGEE come from the germline V gene.

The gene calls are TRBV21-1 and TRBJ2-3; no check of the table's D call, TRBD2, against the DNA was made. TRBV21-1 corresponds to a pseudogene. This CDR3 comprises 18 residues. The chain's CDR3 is CASSKASASGSCGDTQYF. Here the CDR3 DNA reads TGTGCCAGCAGCAAAGCGTCCGCTAGCGGGAGTTGCGGAGATACGCAGTATTTT.

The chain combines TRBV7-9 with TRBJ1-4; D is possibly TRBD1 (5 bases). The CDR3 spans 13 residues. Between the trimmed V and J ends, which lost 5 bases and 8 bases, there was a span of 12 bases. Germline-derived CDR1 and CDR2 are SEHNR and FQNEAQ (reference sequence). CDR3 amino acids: CASSRGRGEKLFF. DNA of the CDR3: TGTGCCAGCAGCCGAGGACGGGGGGAAAAACTGTTTTTT. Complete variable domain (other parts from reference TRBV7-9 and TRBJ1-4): DTGVSQNPRHKITKRGQNVTFRCDPISEHNRLYWYRQTLGQGPEFLTYFQNEAQLEKSRLLSDRFSAERPKGSFSTLEIQRTEQGDSAMYLCASSRGRGEKLFFGSGTQLSVL.